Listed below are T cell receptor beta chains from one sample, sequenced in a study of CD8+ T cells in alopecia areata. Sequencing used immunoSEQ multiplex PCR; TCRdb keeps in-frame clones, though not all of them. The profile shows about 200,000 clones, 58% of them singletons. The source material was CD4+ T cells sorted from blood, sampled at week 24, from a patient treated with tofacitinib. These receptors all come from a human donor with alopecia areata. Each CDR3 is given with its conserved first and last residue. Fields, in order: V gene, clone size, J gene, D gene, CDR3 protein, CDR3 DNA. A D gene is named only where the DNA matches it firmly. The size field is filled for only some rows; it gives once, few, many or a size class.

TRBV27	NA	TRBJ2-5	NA	CASRGGSETQYF	TGTGCCAGCAGGGGGGGCTCAGAGACCCAGTACTTC
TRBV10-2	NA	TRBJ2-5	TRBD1	CASSMISGTGSQETQYF	TGCGCCAGCAGTATGATTTCCGGGACAGGGTCGCAAGAGACCCAGTACTTC
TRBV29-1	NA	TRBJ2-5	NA	CSVEVGTGETQYF	TGCAGCGTTGAAGTAGGGACGGGAGAGACCCAGTACTTC
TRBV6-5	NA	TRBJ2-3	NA	CASRLSSGRTDTQYF	TGTGCCAGCAGATTATCAAGCGGGCGCACAGATACGCAGTATTTT
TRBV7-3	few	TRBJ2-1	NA	CASSSSNQGYGEQFF	TGTGCCAGCAGCTCGTCCAATCAGGGGTACGGTGAGCAGTTCTTC
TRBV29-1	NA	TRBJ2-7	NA	CSAGLRGEQYF	TGCAGCGCGGGCCTTAGGGGAGAGCAGTACTTC
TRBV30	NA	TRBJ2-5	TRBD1	CAWSVGRQGLQETQYF	TGTGCCTGGAGTGTTGGGAGACAGGGGCTTCAAGAGACCCAGTACTTC
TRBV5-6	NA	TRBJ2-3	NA	CASSLAGGGTDTQYF	TGTGCCAGCAGCTTGGCCGGGGGAGGCACAGATACGCAGTATTTT
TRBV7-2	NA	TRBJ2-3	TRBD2	CASSSLAGLGTDTQYF	TGTGCCAGCAGCTCCTTAGCGGGGCTTGGCACAGATACGCAGTATTTT
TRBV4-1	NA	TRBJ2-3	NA	CASSQSGSADTQYF	TGCGCCAGCAGCCAATCCGGGTCTGCAGATACGCAGTATTTT
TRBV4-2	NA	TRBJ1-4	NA	CASSQEVREGNEKLFF	TGTGCCAGCAGCCAGGAGGTACGGGAGGGTAATGAAAAACTGTTTTTT
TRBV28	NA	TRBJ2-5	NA	CASSLTGYQETQYF	TGTGCCAGCAGTCTGACAGGCTACCAAGAGACCCAGTACTTC
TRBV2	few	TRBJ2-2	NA	CASRLDGNTGELFF	TGTGCCAGCAGATTGGACGGCAACACCGGGGAGCTGTTTTTT
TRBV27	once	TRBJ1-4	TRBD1	CASRDGQGGSNEKLFF	TGTGCCAGCAGAGACGGACAGGGGGGATCTAATGAAAAACTGTTTTTT
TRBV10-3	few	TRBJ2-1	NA	CAISASVNEQFF	TGTGCCATCTCAGCTAGCGTCAATGAGCAGTTCTTC
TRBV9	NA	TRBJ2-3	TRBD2	CASSSGEGSVPDTQYF	TGTGCCAGCAGTTCGGGGGAGGGATCGGTCCCAGATACGCAGTATTTT
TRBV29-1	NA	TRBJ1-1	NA	CSAGYLGVGTEAFF	TGCAGCGCCGGGTATCTGGGGGTCGGCACTGAAGCTTTCTTT
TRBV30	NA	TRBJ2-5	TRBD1	CAWSGQGYQTQYF	TGTGCCTGGAGCGGACAGGGCTATCAGACCCAGTACTTC
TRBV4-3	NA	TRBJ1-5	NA	CASSQSLRGNQPQHF	TGCGCCAGCAGCCAATCCTTGAGGGGCAATCAGCCCCAGCATTTT
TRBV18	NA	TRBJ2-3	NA	CASSLSDTRDTQYF	TGTGCCAGCTCACTCTCCGACACCCGGGATACGCAGTATTTT
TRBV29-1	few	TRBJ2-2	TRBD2	CSVALAGFNTGELFF	TGCAGCGTTGCCCTAGCGGGGTTTAACACCGGGGAGCTGTTTTTT
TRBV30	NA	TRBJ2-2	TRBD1	CAWSVSRTGSGELFF	TGTGCCTGGAGTGTATCGCGGACAGGGTCCGGGGAGCTGTTTTTT
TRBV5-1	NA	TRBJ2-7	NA	CASSLISDYEQYF	TGCGCCAGCAGCTTGATCTCAGACTACGAGCAGTACTTC
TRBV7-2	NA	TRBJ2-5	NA	CASSPHRETQYF	TGTGCCAGCAGCCCCCATCGTGAGACCCAGTACTTC